Following are 13 T cell receptor beta chains from one sample sequenced in a study of T cell responses to AZD1222 COVID-19 vaccine. TCRdb's copy holds only in-frame clones and misses some; the assay was immunoSEQ multiplex PCR. The sample has 130,000 or so clones, approximately 85% seen once. Sequenced here: peripheral blood, sampled on day 0 of AZD1222 vaccination. The source is an adult in good health.

This chain uses TRBV4-2 with TRBJ1-2; TRBD1 matches 9 bases. V lost 4 bases and J lost 4; bases outside the gene matches: 7. The CDR3 contains 15 residues. The V gene's germline CDR1 is LGHNA and CDR2 YNFKEQ. This chain's CDR3 is CASSPEQGAGYGYTF. The CDR3 region has the DNA TGTGCCAGCAGCCCGGAACAGGGGGCCGGCTATGGCTACACCTTC.

The rearrangement uses TRBV14 and TRBJ1-4; D is uncertain. Germline V CDR1 and CDR2: SGHDN, FVKESK. With 4 bases removed from V and 4 bases from J, the gap between germline ends came to 7 bases. The CDR3 is 13 residues long. The CDR3 reads CASSPGVNEKLFF. Here the CDR3 DNA reads TGTGCCAGCAGCCCTGGGGTTAATGAAAAACTGTTTTTT.

This clone occurred once. The chain employs TRBV30 and TRBJ1-5; no clear D. The germline gives CDR1 GTSNPN, CDR2 SVGIG (reference sequence). V was trimmed by 2 bases and J by 0 bases, leaving 5 bases between them. The CDR3 contains 13 residues. CDR3 amino acids: CAWSFDSNQPQHF. As DNA, the CDR3 is TGTGCCTGGAGTTTCGATAGCAATCAGCCCCAGCATTTT.

The V gene is TRBV5-1, the J gene TRBJ2-2; the match to TRBD1 covers 9 bases. V dropped 2 bases and J dropped 5; count of bases not matched to a gene: 7. This CDR3 spans 16 amino acids. CDR1 is SGHRS and CDR2 is YFSETQ in the germline V gene. The DNA of the CDR3 is TGCGCCAGCAGCTTTGGACAGGGGACGGGGACCGGGGAGCTGTTTTTT. Protein sequence: CASSFGQGTGTGELFF. Combining the CDR3 with reference TRBV5-1 and TRBJ2-2 gives the whole variable domain KAGVTQTPRYLIKTRGQQVTLSCSPISGHRSVSWYQQTPGQGLQFLFEYFSETQRNKGNFPGRFSGRQFSNSRSEMNVSTLELGDSALYLCASSFGQGTGTGELFFGEGSRLTVL.

The chain uses TRBV5-4 and TRBJ1-3, with a tentative D call TRBD1 (6 bases). The CDR3 sequence is 16 residues long. V lost 4 bases and J lost 0, with 14 bases in between. In germline, CDR1 is SGHNT, CDR2 YYREEE (reference sequence). In DNA form, the CDR3 reads TGTGCCAGCAGCCCCTCGACAGGTCTCTCTGGAAACACCATATATTTT. This codes for CASSPSTGLSGNTIYF. The entire variable domain, with the rest obtained from reference TRBV5-4 and TRBJ1-3, is as follows: ETGVTQSPTHLIKTRGQQVTLRCSSQSGHNTVSWYQQALGQGPQFIFQYYREEENGRGNFPPRFSGLQFPNYSSELNVNALELDDSALYLCASSPSTGLSGNTIYFGEGSWLTVV.

This chain uses TRBV18 with TRBJ1-2, with D perhaps TRBD1 (5 bases). The CDR3 runs 16 residues. Between the trimmed V and J ends, which lost 2 bases and 3 bases, there was a span of 16 bases. CDR1 is KGHSH, CDR2 LQKENI, per germline. The DNA for the CDR3 is TGTGCCAGCTCACCAAATTCCAGGGTGGAAGACTATGGCTACACCTTC. Amino acids: CASSPNSRVEDYGYTF.

The CDR3 DNA sequence: TGCAGCGTTAGGGGGTTAGGGACTGAAGCTTTCTTT. Its protein product is CSVRGLGTEAFF. The rearrangement joins TRBV29-1 to TRBJ1-1; D is perhaps TRBD1 (6 bases). Looked up from germline, CDR1 is SQVTM and CDR2 is ANQGSEA. V shed 5 bases and J shed 5 bases, with 12 bases lying between them. The CDR3 has 12 amino acids.

The chain joins TRBV5-1 to TRBJ2-5; tentative D call: TRBD2 (5 bases). Germline lookup yields CDR1 SGHRS and CDR2 YFSETQ. V was shortened by 6 bases and J by 2 bases, with 8 bases between the two germline ends. CDR3 length: 12 amino acids. CDR3 nucleotides: TGCGCCAGCAATCGGGAACAAGAGACCCAGTACTTC. Amino acid sequence: CASNREQETQYF.

The chain combines TRBV6-5 with TRBJ1-5; the match to TRBD1 covers 7 bases. V shed 10 bases and J 0 bases; nucleotides not matched to a gene: 6. CDR1 and CDR2 (germline): MNHEY, SVGAGI. CDR3 length: 14 residues. The CDR3 spells CATTRGNSNQPQHF. The CDR3 coding sequence is TGTGCCACGACCAGGGGGAATAGCAATCAGCCCCAGCATTTT.

V gene TRBV7-3 combines with J gene TRBJ2-1; unclear D gene. The V end lost 2 bases, the J end lost 3 bases, and 8 bases lay between the germline ends. The CDR3 is made up of 14 amino acids. The V gene's germline CDR1 is SGHTA and CDR2 FQGTGA. CDR3 bases: TGTGCCAGCAGCTTAGACGGGCGCTACAATGAGCAGTTCTTC. Translation: CASSLDGRYNEQFF.

The CDR3 DNA reads as TGTGCCAGCAGCCGAGGGGGGGCAAAAAACATTCAGTACTTC. Its translation is CASSRGGAKNIQYF. The chain employs TRBV7-8 and TRBJ2-4; a possible D gene is TRBD2 (7 bases). The CDR3 runs 14 residues. Trimming shortened V by 5 bases and J by 4 bases, and 12 bases separated the two germline ends. Germline CDR1 reads SGHVS; CDR2 reads FQNEAQ.

This clone was detected a few times. The chain recombines TRBV18 with TRBJ2-2, with 9 nucleotides matching TRBD2. The CDR3 spans 16 residues. V trimming: 2 bases; J trimming: 4 bases; junction bases outside the gene matches: 5. Germline CDR1 reads KGHSH; CDR2 reads LQKENI. The CDR3 DNA reads as TGTGCCAGCTCACCAAATAGCGGGGGAGGCACCGGGGAGCTGTTTTTT. Translation gives CASSPNSGGGTGELFF.

This rearrangement joins TRBV7-2 to TRBJ2-3; D is possibly TRBD1 (5 bases). The CDR3 sequence is 15 residues long. The ends were cut back, 2 bases at V and 0 bases at J, with 9 bases in the middle. Germline V gives CDR1 SGHTA, CDR2 FQGNSA. The CDR3 is CASSLSGPSTDTQYF. The CDR3 DNA sequence: TGTGCCAGCAGCTTATCAGGGCCGAGCACAGATACGCAGTATTTT.